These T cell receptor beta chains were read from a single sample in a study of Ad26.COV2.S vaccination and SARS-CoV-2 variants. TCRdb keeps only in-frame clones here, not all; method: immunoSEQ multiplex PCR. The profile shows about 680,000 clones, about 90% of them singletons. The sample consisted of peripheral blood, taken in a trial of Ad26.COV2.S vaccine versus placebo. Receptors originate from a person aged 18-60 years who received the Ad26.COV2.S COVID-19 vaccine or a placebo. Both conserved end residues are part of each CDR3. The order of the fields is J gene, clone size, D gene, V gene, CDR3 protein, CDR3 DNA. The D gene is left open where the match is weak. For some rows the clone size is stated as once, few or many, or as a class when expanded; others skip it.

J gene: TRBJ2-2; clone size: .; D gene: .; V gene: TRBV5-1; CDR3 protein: CASSLRPGQGTGELFF; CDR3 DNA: TGCGCCAGCAGCTTGAGGCCAGGGCAAGGGACCGGGGAGCTGTTTTTT
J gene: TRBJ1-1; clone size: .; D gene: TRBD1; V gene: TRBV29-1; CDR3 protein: CSGTGTGAFF; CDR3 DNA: TGCAGCGGTACCGGGACAGGGGCTTTCTTT
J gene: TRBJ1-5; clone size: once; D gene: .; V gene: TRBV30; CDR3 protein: CAWSAVDQPQHF; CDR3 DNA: TGTGCCTGGAGTGCGGTCGACCAGCCCCAGCATTTT
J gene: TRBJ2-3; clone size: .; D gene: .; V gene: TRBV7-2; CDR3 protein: CASSLLLGTDTQYF; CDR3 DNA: TGTGCCAGCAGCTTACTTCTCGGCACAGATACGCAGTATTTT
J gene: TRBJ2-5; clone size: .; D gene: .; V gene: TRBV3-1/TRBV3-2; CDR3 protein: CASSSYSSGTQETQYF; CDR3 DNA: TGTGCCAGCAGCTCCTACTCCTCCGGGACCCAAGAGACCCAGTACTTC
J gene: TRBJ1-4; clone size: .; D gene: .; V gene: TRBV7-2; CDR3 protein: CASSPRQSNEKLFF; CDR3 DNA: TGTGCCAGCAGCCCCAGACAGTCTAATGAAAAACTGTTTTTT
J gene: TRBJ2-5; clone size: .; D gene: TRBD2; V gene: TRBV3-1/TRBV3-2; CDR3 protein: CASSVSGGDETQYF; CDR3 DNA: TGTGCCAGCAGCGTGAGCGGGGGGGATGAGACCCAGTACTTC
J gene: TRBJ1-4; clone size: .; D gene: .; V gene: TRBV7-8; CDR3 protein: CASSPRLQTNEKLFF; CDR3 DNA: TGTGCCAGCAGCCCGCGACTGCAAACTAATGAAAAACTGTTTTTT
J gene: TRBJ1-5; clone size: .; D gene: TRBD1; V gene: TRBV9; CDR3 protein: CASSGQGWNQPQHF; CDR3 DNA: TGTGCCAGCAGCGGACAGGGATGGAATCAGCCCCAGCATTTT
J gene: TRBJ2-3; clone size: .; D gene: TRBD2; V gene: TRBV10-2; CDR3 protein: CASSESYGTSGTDTQYF; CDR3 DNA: TGCGCCAGCAGTGAGTCGTATGGGACTAGCGGCACAGATACGCAGTATTTT
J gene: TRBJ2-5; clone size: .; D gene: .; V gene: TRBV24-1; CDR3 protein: CATSDGAWGQETQYF; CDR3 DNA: TGTGCCACCAGTGACGGCGCATGGGGCCAAGAGACCCAGTACTTC
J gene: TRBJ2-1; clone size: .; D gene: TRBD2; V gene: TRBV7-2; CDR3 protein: CASSSPRLAGGLNEQFF; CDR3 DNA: TGTGCCAGCAGCTCACCCCGACTAGCGGGGGGCCTCAATGAGCAGTTCTTC
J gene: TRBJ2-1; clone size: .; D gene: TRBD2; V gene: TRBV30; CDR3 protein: CAWSPGLAGVDEQFF; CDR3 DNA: TGTGCCTGGAGTCCGGGACTAGCGGGAGTCGATGAGCAGTTCTTC
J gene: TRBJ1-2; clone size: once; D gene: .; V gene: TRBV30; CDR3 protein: CAWSGTLGTRRGYTF; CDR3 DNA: TGTGCCTGGAGTGGAACGCTGGGGACCCGACGCGGCTACACCTTC
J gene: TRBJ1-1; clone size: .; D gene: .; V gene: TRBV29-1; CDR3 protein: CSVSRTVNTEAFF; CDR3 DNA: TGCAGCGTTTCCCGGACAGTTAACACTGAAGCTTTCTTT
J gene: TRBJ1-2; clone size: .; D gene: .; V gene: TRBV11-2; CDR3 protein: CASSLPTGTEYGYTF; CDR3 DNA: TGTGCCAGCAGCCTACCCACCGGGACGGAATATGGCTACACCTTC
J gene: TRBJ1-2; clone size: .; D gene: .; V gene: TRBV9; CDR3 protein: CASSVQPSYGYTF; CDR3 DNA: TGTGCCAGCAGCGTCCAGCCTTCCTATGGCTACACCTTC
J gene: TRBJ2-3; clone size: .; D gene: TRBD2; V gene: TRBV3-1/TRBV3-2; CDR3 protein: CASSQGLTYTDTQYF; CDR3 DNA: TGTGCCAGCAGCCAGGGACTAACCTACACAGATACGCAGTATTTT
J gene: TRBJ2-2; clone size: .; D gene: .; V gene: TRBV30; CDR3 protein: CAWSVLRSTGELFF; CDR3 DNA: TGTGCCTGGAGTGTACTTCGTAGCACCGGGGAGCTGTTTTTT
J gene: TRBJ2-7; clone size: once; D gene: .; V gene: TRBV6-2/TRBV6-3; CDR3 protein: CASSYGVAYEQYF; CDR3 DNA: TGTGCCAGCAGTTACGGGGTAGCCTACGAGCAGTACTTC
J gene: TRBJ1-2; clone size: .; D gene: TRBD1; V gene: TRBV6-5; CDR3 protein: CASRGQFNYGYTF; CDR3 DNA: TGTGCCAGTAGGGGGCAATTTAACTATGGCTACACCTTC
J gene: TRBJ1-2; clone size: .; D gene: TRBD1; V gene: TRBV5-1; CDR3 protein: CASSSGQGAQDSYGYTF; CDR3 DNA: TGCGCCAGCAGCTCGGGACAGGGGGCGCAGGACAGCTATGGCTACACCTTC
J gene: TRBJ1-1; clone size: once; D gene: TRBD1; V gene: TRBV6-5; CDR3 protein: CASTLNRGAEAFF; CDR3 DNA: TGTGCCAGCACTCTAAACAGGGGCGCTGAAGCTTTCTTT
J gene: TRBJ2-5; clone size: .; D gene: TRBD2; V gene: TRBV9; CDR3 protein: CASSGTSGAQETQYF; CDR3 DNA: TGTGCCAGCAGCGGGACTAGCGGGGCCCAAGAGACCCAGTACTTC
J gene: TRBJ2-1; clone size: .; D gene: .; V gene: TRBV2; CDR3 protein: CASTYQGSSYNEQFF; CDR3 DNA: TGTGCCAGCACATACCAGGGGAGCTCCTACAATGAGCAGTTCTTC
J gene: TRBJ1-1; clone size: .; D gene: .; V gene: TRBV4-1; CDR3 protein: CASSQDPTGRYTEAFF; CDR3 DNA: TGCGCCAGCAGCCAAGATCCGACCGGGAGGTACACTGAAGCTTTCTTT
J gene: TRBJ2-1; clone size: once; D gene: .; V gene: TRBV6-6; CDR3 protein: CASSFIPSIYNEQFF; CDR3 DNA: TGTGCCAGCAGTTTCATACCATCCATCTACAATGAGCAGTTCTTC
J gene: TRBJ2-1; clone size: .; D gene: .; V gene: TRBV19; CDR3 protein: CASSISPYNEQFF; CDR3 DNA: TGTGCCAGTAGTATTTCGCCTTACAATGAGCAGTTCTTC
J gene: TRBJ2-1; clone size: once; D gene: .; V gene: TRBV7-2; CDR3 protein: CASSPGRYILNNEQFF; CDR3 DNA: TGTGCCAGCAGCCCCGGAAGGTACATTTTGAACAATGAGCAGTTCTTC
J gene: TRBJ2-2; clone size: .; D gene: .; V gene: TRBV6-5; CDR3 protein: CASSYRPWGTGELFF; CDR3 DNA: TGTGCCAGCAGTTATCGGCCCTGGGGGACCGGGGAGCTGTTTTTT
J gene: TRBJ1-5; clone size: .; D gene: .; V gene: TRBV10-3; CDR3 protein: CAIAIELGNQPQHF; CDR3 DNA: TGTGCCATCGCTATAGAGCTCGGCAATCAGCCCCAGCATTTT
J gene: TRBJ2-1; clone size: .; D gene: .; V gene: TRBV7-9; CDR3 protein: CASSSWAGSRGNEQFF; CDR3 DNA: TGTGCCAGCAGCTCGTGGGCGGGTTCTCGTGGTAATGAGCAGTTCTTC
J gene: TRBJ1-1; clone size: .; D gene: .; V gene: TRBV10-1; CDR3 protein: CASSEGVNTEAFF; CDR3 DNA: TGCGCCAGCAGCGAAGGAGTGAACACTGAAGCTTTCTTT
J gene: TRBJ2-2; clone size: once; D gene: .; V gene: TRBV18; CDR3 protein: CASSPDGAGELFF; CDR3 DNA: TGTGCCAGCTCACCAGACGGGGCCGGGGAGCTGTTTTTT
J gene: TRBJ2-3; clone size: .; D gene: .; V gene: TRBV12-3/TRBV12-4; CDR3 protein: CASSLGGDTQYF; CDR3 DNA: TGTGCCAGCAGCCTAGGGGGGGATACGCAGTATTTT
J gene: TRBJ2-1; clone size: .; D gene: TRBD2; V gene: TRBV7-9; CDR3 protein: CASSPAGGNEQFF; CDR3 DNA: TGTGCCAGCAGCCCAGCGGGAGGTAATGAGCAGTTCTTC
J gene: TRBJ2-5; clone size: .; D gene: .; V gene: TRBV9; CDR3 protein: CASSVQGRQETQYF; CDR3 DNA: TGTGCCAGCAGCGTCCAGGGAAGACAAGAGACCCAGTACTTC
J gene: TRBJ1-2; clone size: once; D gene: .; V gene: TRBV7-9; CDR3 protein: CASSLPLVSGEGGYTF; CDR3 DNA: TGTGCCAGCAGCTTACCGCTCGTGTCAGGGGAGGGTGGCTACACCTTC
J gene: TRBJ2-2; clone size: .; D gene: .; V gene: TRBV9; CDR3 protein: CASSVVPGTGELFF; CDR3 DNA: TGTGCCAGCAGCGTAGTTCCGGGCACCGGGGAGCTGTTTTTT
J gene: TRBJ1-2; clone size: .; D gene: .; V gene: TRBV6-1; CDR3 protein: CASSENRADYGYTF; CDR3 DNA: TGTGCCAGCAGTGAAAACAGGGCAGACTATGGCTACACCTTC
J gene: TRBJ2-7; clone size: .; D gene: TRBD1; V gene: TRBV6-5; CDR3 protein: CASSRGQVSYEQYF; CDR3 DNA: TGTGCCAGCAGTCGAGGACAGGTCTCCTACGAGCAGTACTTC
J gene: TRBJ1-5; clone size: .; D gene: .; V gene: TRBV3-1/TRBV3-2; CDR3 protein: CASSQEWGLSNQPQHF; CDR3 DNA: TGTGCCAGCAGCCAAGAATGGGGCCTTAGCAATCAGCCCCAGCATTTT
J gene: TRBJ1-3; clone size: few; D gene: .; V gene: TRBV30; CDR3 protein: CALGFQGRLYF; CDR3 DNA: TGTGCGCTAGGGTTCCAGGGCAGGCTATATTTT
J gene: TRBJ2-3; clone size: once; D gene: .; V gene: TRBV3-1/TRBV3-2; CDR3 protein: CASSQDLTTTLTQYF; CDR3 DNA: TGTGCCAGCAGCCAAGATCTGACCACCACACTTACGCAGTATTTT
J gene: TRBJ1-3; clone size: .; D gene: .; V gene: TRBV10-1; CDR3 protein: CATRAYSGNTIYF; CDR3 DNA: TGCGCCACCAGGGCTTACTCTGGAAACACCATATATTTT
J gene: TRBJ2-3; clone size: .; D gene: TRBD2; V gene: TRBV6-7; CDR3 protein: CASSYSGSGRYPCTDTQYF; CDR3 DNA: TGTGCCAGCAGTTACTCGGGTAGCGGGAGGTATCCCTGCACAGATACGCAGTATTTT
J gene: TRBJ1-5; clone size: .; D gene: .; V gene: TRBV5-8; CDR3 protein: CASSLVYLARGTAQHF; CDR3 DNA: TGTGCCAGCAGCTTGGTGTACCTGGCCAGGGGCACGGCCCAGCATTTT
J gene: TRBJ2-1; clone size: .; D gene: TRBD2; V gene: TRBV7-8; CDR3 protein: CASSSTLAGGRVEQFF; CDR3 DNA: TGTGCCAGCAGCTCGACACTAGCGGGAGGTAGGGTTGAGCAGTTCTTC
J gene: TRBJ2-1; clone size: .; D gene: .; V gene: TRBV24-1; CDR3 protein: CATSDKQGFSYNEQFF; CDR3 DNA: TGTGCCACCAGTGATAAACAGGGTTTCTCCTACAATGAGCAGTTCTTC
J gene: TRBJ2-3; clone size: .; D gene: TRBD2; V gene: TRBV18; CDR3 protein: CASSLSGGGTDTQYF; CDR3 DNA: TGTGCCAGCTCCCTCAGCGGGGGCGGCACAGATACGCAGTATTTT
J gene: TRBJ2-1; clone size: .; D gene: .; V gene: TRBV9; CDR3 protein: CASSPRGAEQFF; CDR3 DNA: TGTGCCAGCAGCCCCCGGGGAGCCGAGCAGTTCTTC
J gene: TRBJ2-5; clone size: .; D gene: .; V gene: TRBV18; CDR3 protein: CASSRGEQETQYF; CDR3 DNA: TGTGCCAGCTCACGCGGCGAGCAAGAGACCCAGTACTTC
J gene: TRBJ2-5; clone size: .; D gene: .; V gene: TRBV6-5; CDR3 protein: CASSYSLYQETQYF; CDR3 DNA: TGTGCCAGCAGTTACTCCCTGTACCAAGAGACCCAGTACTTC
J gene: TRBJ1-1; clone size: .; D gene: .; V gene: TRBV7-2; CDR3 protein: CASRVNGGFRNTEAFF; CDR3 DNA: TGTGCCAGCAGAGTAAACGGGGGGTTCAGGAACACTGAAGCTTTCTTT
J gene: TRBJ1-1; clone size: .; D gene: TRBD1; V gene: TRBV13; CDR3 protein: CASSFRSGGMNTEAFF; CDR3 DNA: TGTGCCAGCAGCTTCCGGTCAGGGGGCATGAACACTGAAGCTTTCTTT
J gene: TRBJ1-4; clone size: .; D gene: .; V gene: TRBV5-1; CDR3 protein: CASSLGSGVKEKLFF; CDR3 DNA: TGCGCCAGCAGCTTAGGCTCAGGGGTTAAAGAAAAACTGTTTTTT